This TCR beta chain comes out of a study of blood T cells in healthy people across ages. Using a J-beta primer mix together with a sample-barcoded 5' primer, a second PCR was run for roughly 6 to 12 cycles. One entry per CDR3 protein, called by TCRdb with MiXCR from the 5' RACE reads. Of about 760,000 distinct CDR3 sequences listed, 25% are singletons. Looked up from germline, CDR1 is MGHDK and CDR2 is SYGVNS. The germline V and J ends were trimmed by 6 bases and 1 base, with 9 bases remaining between them. The CDR3 totals 13 residues. This clonotype was recorded a few times. These data were likewise used in another study, on T cells of mothers and their children.

Input material: blood. This sequence joins TRBV25-1 and TRBJ1-1; no reliable D call. The sequence came from a boy younger than 18 in good health. The chain's CDR3 is CASREAGNTEAFF. CDR3 nucleotides: TGTGCCAGCAGGGAGGCGGGGAACACTGAAGCTTTCTTT.